These 24 T cell receptor beta chains share one sample of origin, sequenced in a study of human T cells and chemical hapten exposure. TCRdb called the RACE reads again in MiXCR, with one record for every CDR3 protein. The top ten clones hold about 8% of a sample with approximately 350,000 distinct CDR3 sequences, roughly 6.9% of them seen once. Time point in this sample: patch test 1, 2 weeks after DPC sensitization. Specified treatment: therapeutic diphenylcyclopropenone sensitization with weekly scalp DPC. The sample consisted of whole blood, taken in connection with sensitization to the hapten diphenylcyclopropenone (DPC). Every receptor here comes from a woman between 18 and 29 years old with alopecia areata. Some clones in this sample may be carry-over from other donors' samples.

This clonotype was detected many times. The chain uses TRBV20-1 and TRBJ1-6; 12 bases line up with TRBD1. Germline assignment: CDR1 DFQATT and CDR2 SNEGSKA (reference sequence). CDR3 size: 14 residues. V shed 6 bases, J shed 14 bases, and the junction held 11 bases outside the gene matches. The CDR3 DNA is TGCAGTGCAGAGGGACAGGGGGCGGACAGCACCCTCCACTTT. Amino acid sequence: CSAEGQGADSTLHF.

The chain combines TRBV25-1 with TRBJ1-4, with D unresolved. V lost 5 bases to trimming and J lost 5 bases, with 18 bases between them. The germline CDR1 and CDR2 sequences are MGHDK and SYGVNS. The CDR3 has 16 residues. The CDR3, as DNA: TGTGCCAGCAGTCCCACCATCGAGGACCCAAATGAAAAACTGTTTTTT. It translates to CASSPTIEDPNEKLFF.

This chain connects TRBV29-1 to TRBJ1-2; D is ambiguous. This CDR3 is 11 amino acids long. V lost 4 bases and J lost 4, with 7 bases in between. Germline V CDR1 and CDR2: SQVTM, ANQGSEA. The CDR3 sequence: CSVVNLYGYTF. As DNA, the CDR3 is TGCAGCGTTGTTAATCTCTATGGCTACACCTTC.

This clonotype has ten or more counts. CDR3 amino acids: CASSVNGGGTDTQYF. The CDR3, as DNA: TGTGCCAGCAGTGTAAATGGCGGGGGCACAGATACGCAGTATTTT. This rearrangement joins TRBV2 to TRBJ2-3, with D possibly being TRBD2 (6 bases). Germline loops: CDR1 SNHLY, CDR2 FYNNEI. This CDR3 spans 15 amino acids. Trimming stripped 4 bases from V and 1 base from J, with 12 bases between.

This clonotype was detected ten times or more. V gene TRBV4-2 combines with J gene TRBJ2-7, with 7 positions matching TRBD1. Unmatched junction bases numbered 13, after V lost 4 bases and J lost 1 base. The germline gives CDR1 LGHNA, CDR2 YNFKEQ. The CDR3 spans 17 residues. CDR3 sequence: CASSPQLGTVVSYEQYF. CDR3 nucleotides: TGTGCCAGCAGCCCACAACTCGGGACAGTGGTATCCTACGAGCAGTACTTC.

This clonotype was found many times. The rearrangement links TRBV5-1 to TRBJ2-7; maybe TRBD2 (5 bases). Trimming removed 2 bases at V and 3 bases at J, with 18 bases between. The CDR3 totals 16 residues. The V gene's germline CDR1 is SGHRS and CDR2 YFSETQ. The DNA for the CDR3 is TGCGCCAGCAGCTTTGGCCGGACTCTCCTTTACTACGAGCAGTACTTC. Protein product: CASSFGRTLLYYEQYF.

This clonotype was seen ten or more times. The rearrangement uses TRBV4-3 and TRBJ2-4; D gene ambiguous. Trimming took 4 bases from V and 5 from J, leaving 12 bases between them. The CDR3 loop spans 14 amino acids. Germline CDR1 reads LGHNA; CDR2 reads YSLEER. The CDR3 loop is CASSPTGPQNIQYF. CDR3 coding DNA: TGCGCCAGCAGCCCAACCGGCCCCCAAAACATTCAGTACTTC.

This clonotype was recorded a few times. The V and J genes are TRBV2 and TRBJ1-4; a possible D gene is TRBD1 (6 bases). CDR1 is SNHLY, CDR2 FYNNEI, per germline. V was cut by 6 bases and J by 9 bases, with 20 bases left in between. The CDR3 sequence is 15 residues long. CDR3 in amino acids: CASSITGTSRQKLFF. The CDR3 DNA reads as TGTGCCAGCAGCATAACGGGGACAAGTCGCCAAAAACTGTTTTTT.

V and J are TRBV7-2 and TRBJ1-1; 8 bases agree with TRBD1. V shed 1 base and J 4 bases; nucleotides not matched to a gene: 5. This CDR3 region has 15 residues. Germline V gene lookup returns CDR1 SGHTA and CDR2 FQGNSA. CDR3 protein: CASSLVPTGGTEAFF. CDR3 bases: TGTGCCAGCAGCTTAGTTCCTACAGGGGGCACTGAAGCTTTCTTT.

This clonotype was counted only a few times. The V call is TRBV19, the J call TRBJ2-2, with no clear D. Germline CDR1 LNHDA, CDR2 SQIVND (reference sequence). This CDR3 is 12 amino acids long. Trimming took 3 bases from V and 4 from J, leaving 3 bases between them. Here the CDR3 reads CASSIGTGELFF. Here the CDR3 DNA reads TGTGCCAGTAGTATTGGCACCGGGGAGCTGTTTTTT.

The chain joins TRBV29-1 to TRBJ1-1; perhaps TRBD1 as D (5 bases). The ends were cut back, 6 bases at V and 3 bases at J, with 17 bases in the middle. CDR1 and CDR2 from the germline V gene are SQVTM and ANQGSEA. The CDR3 extends over 14 amino acids. CDR3: CSVRLDSADTEAFF. DNA of the CDR3: TGCAGCGTCCGACTTGACAGCGCGGACACTGAAGCTTTCTTT. The variable domain in full, completed from reference TRBV29-1 and TRBJ1-1, reads SAVISQKPSRDICQRGTSLTIQCQVDSQVTMMFWYRQQPGQSLTLIATANQGSEATYESGFVIDKFPISRPNLTFSTLTVSNMSPEDSSIYLCSVRLDSADTEAFFGQGTRLTVV.

Many counts were recorded for this clonotype. The rearrangement uses TRBV6-5 and TRBJ2-7; D might be TRBD1 (6 bases). Germline V CDR1 and CDR2: MNHEY, SVGAGI. V lost 6 bases and J lost 3, with 21 bases in between. The CDR3 is made up of 16 amino acids. The CDR3 sequence is CASSSLRGNSYYEQYF. The CDR3 coding sequence is TGTGCCAGCAGCTCCCTAAGGGGGAACAGTTACTACGAGCAGTACTTC.

There are many counts of this clonotype. This chain joins TRBV4-1 and TRBJ2-7; TRBD2 matches at 10 bases. Germline loops: CDR1 MGHRA, CDR2 YSYEKL. J lost 3 bases, V lost 2 bases, and 1 base had no gene match. This CDR3 contains 14 residues. The CDR3 loop reads CASSQLAGVYEQYF. The CDR3 coding sequence is TGCGCCAGCAGCCAACTAGCGGGGGTCTACGAGCAGTACTTC.

This clonotype was recorded a few times. The gene calls are TRBV6-1 and TRBJ2-7, with a possible D match to TRBD2 (6 bases). CDR1 MNHNS and CDR2 SASEGT come from the germline V gene. The CDR3 is 15 residues long. V gave up 0 bases and J gave up 3 bases, with 12 bases separating them. The CDR3 sequence: CASSEASGLLYEQYF. In DNA form, the CDR3 reads TGTGCCAGCAGTGAAGCGTCAGGACTACTCTACGAGCAGTACTTC.

At least ten counts were recorded for this clonotype. The rearrangement joins TRBV6-5 to TRBJ2-1; TRBD2 matches at 8 bases. V dropped 10 bases and J dropped 5; count of bases not matched to a gene: 10. The germline gives CDR1 MNHEY, CDR2 SVGAGI. The length of the CDR3 is 14 residues. This CDR3 reads CATGGGAPNNEQFF. As DNA, the CDR3 is TGTGCCACCGGGGGGGGTGCCCCCAACAATGAGCAGTTCTTC.

This clonotype was seen at least ten times. DNA of the CDR3: TGTGCCAGCAGTGCCCCGGACAGGGGACCCTCCTACGAGCAGTACTTC. It is translated as CASSAPDRGPSYEQYF. The chain joins TRBV6-2 or TRBV6-3 to TRBJ2-7; 9 bases fit TRBD1. From germline, CDR1 is MNHEY and CDR2 SVGEGT. V trimming: 5 bases; J trimming: 0 bases; junction bases outside the gene matches: 8. The CDR3 length is 16 residues.

This clonotype has a handful of counts. V gene TRBV5-1 combines with J gene TRBJ1-2; the D is unclear. V was clipped by 6 bases and J by 2 bases, with 11 bases between them. This CDR3 has 13 amino acids. Germline V CDR1 and CDR2: SGHRS, YFSETQ. CDR3 nucleotide sequence: TGCGCCAGCAACAGAAATGGCAACTATGGCTACACCTTC. Protein: CASNRNGNYGYTF.

This clonotype was seen many times. The chain combines TRBV3-1 with TRBJ2-5; 10 bases fit TRBD2. Germline V lookup: CDR1 LGHDT, CDR2 YNNKEL (reference sequence). The CDR3 has 13 residues. V gave up 1 base and J gave up 7 bases; unmatched junction bases: 0. CDR3 bases: TGTGCCAGCAGCCAAGGACTAGCGGGGACCCAGTACTTC. This sequence encodes CASSQGLAGTQYF.

The chain employs TRBV28 and TRBJ2-7; D call uncertain. The V and J ends lost 5 bases and 0 bases respectively, with 14 bases between them. Germline V CDR1 and CDR2: MDHEN, SYDVKM. This CDR3 comprises 15 residues. The DNA of the CDR3 is TGTGCCAGCAGTCCTTACTACCAGAGCTCCTACGAGCAGTACTTC. This encodes CASSPYYQSSYEQYF.

The chain couples TRBV12-3 or TRBV12-4 to TRBJ2-1, with 13 positions matching TRBD2. V lost 5 bases to trimming and J lost 1 base; unmatched junction nucleotides: 2. CDR3 length: 16 residues. The CDR3: CASSPTSGGSYNEQFF. CDR3 nucleotide sequence: TGTGCCAGCAGTCCGACTAGCGGGGGGTCCTACAATGAGCAGTTCTTC.

This clonotype has a count of ten or more. The chain uses TRBV12-3 or TRBV12-4 and TRBJ2-7; D could derive from TRBD1 or TRBD2 (5 bases each). The CDR3 spans 15 residues. Deletions cut 5 bases from V and 1 base from J, with 15 bases between. The DNA for the CDR3 is TGTGCCAGCAGTCCGGGGCAGAGTGGATCCTACGAGCAGTACTTC. It yields the protein CASSPGQSGSYEQYF.

The sample holds a few counts of this clonotype. V is TRBV18 and J is TRBJ1-5; 10 nucleotides align to TRBD1. Germline lookup yields CDR1 KGHSH and CDR2 LQKENI. This CDR3 is 16 amino acids long. The J segment lost 3 bases and the V segment lost 3 bases, leaving 5 bases of the junction unmatched. For the CDR3, the DNA is TGTGCCAGCTCACCTCGACAGGGGGCGAACAATCAGCCCCAGCATTTT. Amino acid sequence: CASSPRQGANNQPQHF.

This clonotype came up a few times. The V and J genes are TRBV28 and TRBJ1-4; 7 nucleotides agree with TRBD1. The CDR3 spans 14 residues. V was clipped by 7 bases and J by 7 bases; unmatched bases: 9. Germline assignment: CDR1 MDHEN and CDR2 SYDVKM. The CDR3 nucleotides read TGTGCCAGCACCACGACAGGGCAGGTTGAAAAACTGTTTTTT. Protein sequence: CASTTTGQVEKLFF.

The table lists this clonotype with a few counts. The V gene is TRBV20-1, the J gene TRBJ2-5; 8 bases agree with TRBD1. The CDR3 is 15 residues long. The V segment lost 2 bases and the J segment 2 bases; nucleotides outside the gene matches: 7. Germline V gene lookup returns CDR1 DFQATT and CDR2 SNEGSKA (reference sequence). The CDR3 spells CSARNEQGEQETQYF. The CDR3 region has the DNA TGCAGTGCTAGAAACGAACAGGGGGAGCAAGAGACCCAGTACTTC.